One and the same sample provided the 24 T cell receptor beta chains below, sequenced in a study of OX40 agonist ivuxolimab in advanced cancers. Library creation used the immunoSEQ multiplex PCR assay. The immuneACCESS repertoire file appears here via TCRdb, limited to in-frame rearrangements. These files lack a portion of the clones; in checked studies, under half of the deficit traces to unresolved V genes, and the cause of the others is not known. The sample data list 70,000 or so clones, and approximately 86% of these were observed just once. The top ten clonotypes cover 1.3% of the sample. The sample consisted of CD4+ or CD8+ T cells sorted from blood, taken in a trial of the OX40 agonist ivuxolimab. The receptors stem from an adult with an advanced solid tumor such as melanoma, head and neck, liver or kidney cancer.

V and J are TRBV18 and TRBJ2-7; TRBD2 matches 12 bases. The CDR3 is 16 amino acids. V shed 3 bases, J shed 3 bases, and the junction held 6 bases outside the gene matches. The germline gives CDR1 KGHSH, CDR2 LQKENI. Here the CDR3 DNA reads TGTGCCAGCTCACCCAAACTAGCGGGAGGTTTCTACGAGCAGTACTTC. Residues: CASSPKLAGGFYEQYF.

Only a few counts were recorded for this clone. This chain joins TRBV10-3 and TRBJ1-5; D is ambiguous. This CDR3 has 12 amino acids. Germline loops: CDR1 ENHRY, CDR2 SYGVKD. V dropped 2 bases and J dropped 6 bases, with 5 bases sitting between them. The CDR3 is CAISEISQPQHF. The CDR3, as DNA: TGTGCCATCAGTGAGATAAGTCAGCCCCAGCATTTT.

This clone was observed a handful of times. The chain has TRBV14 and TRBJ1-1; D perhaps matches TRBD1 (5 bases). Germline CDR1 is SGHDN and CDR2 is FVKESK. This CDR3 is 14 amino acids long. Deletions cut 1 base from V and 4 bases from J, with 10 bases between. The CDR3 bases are TGTGCCAGCAGCCAAGGGGGCTGGAGCACTGAAGCTTTCTTT. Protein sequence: CASSQGGWSTEAFF. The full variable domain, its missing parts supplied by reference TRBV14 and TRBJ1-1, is EAGVTQFPSHSVIEKGQTVTLRCDPISGHDNLYWYRRVMGKEIKFLLHFVKESKQDESGMPNNRFLAERTGGTYSTLKVQPAELEDSGVYFCASSQGGWSTEAFFGQGTRLTVV.

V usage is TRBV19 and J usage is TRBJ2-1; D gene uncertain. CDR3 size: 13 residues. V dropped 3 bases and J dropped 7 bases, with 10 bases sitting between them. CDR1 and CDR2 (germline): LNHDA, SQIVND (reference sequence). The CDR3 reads CASSMSQLNEQFF. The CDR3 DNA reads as TGTGCCAGTAGTATGAGTCAGTTAAATGAGCAGTTCTTC. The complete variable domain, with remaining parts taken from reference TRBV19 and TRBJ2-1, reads DGGITQSPKYLFRKEGQNVTLSCEQNLNHDAMYWYRQDPGQGLRLIYYSQIVNDFQKGDIAEGYSVSREKKESFPLTVTSAQKNPTAFYLCASSMSQLNEQFFGPGTRLTVL.

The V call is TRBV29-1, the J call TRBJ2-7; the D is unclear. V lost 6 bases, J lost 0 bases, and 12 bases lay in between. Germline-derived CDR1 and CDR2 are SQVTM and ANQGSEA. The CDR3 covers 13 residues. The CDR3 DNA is TGCAGCGTAGTTGCTAGTTCCTCCTACGAGCAGTACTTC. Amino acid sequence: CSVVASSSYEQYF.

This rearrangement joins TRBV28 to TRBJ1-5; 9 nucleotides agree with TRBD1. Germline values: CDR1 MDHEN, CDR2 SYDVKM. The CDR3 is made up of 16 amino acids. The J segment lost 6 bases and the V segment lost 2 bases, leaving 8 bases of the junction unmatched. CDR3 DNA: TGTGCCAGCAGTTTAAGGGGACAGGGCTCGGGTCAGCCCCAGCATTTT. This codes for CASSLRGQGSGQPQHF.

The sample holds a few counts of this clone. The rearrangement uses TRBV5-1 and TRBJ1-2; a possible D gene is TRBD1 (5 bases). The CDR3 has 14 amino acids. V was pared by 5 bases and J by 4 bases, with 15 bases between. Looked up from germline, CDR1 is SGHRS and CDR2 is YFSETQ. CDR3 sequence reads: CASRLNLGLYGYTF. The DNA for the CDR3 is TGCGCCAGCAGACTAAATTTGGGGCTCTATGGCTACACCTTC.

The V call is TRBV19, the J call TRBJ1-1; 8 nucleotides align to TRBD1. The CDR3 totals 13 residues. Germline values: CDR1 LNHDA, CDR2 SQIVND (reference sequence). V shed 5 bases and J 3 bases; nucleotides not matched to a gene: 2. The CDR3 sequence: CASSVDRDTEAFF. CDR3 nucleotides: TGTGCCAGTAGTGTGGACAGGGACACTGAAGCTTTCTTT.

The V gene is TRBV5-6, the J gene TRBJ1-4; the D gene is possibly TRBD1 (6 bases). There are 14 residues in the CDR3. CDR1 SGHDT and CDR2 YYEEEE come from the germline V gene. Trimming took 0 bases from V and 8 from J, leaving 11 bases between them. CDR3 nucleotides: TGTGCCAGCAGCTTGGCACAGGGCCTAGAAAAACTGTTTTTT. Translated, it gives CASSLAQGLEKLFF.

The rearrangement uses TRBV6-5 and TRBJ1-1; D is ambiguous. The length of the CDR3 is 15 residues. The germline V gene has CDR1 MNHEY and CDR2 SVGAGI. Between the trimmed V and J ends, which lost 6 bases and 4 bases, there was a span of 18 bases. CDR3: CASSQIIPGGTEAFF. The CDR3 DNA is TGTGCCAGCAGCCAAATTATTCCCGGCGGCACTGAAGCTTTCTTT.

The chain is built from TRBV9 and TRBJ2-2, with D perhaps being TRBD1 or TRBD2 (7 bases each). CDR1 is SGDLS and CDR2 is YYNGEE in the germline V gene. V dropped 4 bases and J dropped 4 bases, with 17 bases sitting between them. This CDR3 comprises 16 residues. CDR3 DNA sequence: TGTGCCAGCAGCCCCCAGGGAGGGGGCGGCACCGGGGAGCTGTTTTTT. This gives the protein CASSPQGGGGTGELFF. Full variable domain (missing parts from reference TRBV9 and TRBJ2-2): DSGVTQTPKHLITATGQRVTLRCSPRSGDLSVYWYQQSLDQGLQFLIQYYNGEERAKGNILERFSAQQFPDLHSELNLSSLELGDSALYFCASSPQGGGGTGELFFGEGSRLTVL.

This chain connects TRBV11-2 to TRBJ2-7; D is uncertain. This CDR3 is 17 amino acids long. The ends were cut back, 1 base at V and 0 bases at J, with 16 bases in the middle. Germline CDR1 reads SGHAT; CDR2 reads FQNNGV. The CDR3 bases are TGTGCCAGCAGCTTAGCCTTCTCCCGCGGCAGCTCCTACGAGCAGTACTTC. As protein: CASSLAFSRGSSYEQYF.

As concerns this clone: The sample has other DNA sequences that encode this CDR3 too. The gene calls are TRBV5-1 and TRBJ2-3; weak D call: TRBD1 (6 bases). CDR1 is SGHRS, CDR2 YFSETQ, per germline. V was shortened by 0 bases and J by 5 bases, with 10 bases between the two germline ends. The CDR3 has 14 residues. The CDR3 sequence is CASSLGQGGDTQYF. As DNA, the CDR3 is TGCGCCAGCAGCTTGGGTCAAGGGGGAGATACGCAGTATTTT.

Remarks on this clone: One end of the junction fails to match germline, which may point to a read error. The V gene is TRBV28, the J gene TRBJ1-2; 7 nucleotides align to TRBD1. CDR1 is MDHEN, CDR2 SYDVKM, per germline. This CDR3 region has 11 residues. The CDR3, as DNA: TGTGCCAGCCAGGGGGGTTATGACTACACCTTC. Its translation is CASQGGYDYTF.

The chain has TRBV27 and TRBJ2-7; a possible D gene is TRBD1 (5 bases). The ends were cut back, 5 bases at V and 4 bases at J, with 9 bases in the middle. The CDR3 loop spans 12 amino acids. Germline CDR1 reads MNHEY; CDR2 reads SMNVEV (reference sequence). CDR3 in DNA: TGTGCCAGCAGTGCCCAGGGATACGAGCAGTACTTC. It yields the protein CASSAQGYEQYF.

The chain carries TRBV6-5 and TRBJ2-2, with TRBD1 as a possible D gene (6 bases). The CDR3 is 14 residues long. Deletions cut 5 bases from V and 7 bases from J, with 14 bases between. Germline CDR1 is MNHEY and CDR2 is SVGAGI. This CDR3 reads CASSTIQGGGELFF. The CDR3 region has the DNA TGTGCCAGCAGTACTATACAGGGCGGCGGGGAGCTGTTTTTT.

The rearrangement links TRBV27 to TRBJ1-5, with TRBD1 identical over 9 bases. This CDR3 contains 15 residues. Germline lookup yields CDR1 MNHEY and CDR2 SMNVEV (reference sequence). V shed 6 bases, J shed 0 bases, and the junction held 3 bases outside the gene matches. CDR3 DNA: TGTGCCAGCAGCCCGGGACAGGGTAGCAATCAGCCCCAGCATTTT. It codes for CASSPGQGSNQPQHF.

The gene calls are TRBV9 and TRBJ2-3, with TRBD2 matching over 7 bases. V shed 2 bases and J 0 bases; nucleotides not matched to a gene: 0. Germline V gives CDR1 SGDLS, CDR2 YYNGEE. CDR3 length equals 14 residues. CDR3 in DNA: TGTGCCAGCAGCGTGGGACTAAGCACAGATACGCAGTATTTT. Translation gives CASSVGLSTDTQYF.

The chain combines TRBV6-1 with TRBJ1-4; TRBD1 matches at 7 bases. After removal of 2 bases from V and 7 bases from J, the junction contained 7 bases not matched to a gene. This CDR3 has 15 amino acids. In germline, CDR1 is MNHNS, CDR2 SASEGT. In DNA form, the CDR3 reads TGTGCCAGCAGTGAACTTTCTCAGGGGGGTGAAAAACTGTTTTTT. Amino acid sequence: CASSELSQGGEKLFF.

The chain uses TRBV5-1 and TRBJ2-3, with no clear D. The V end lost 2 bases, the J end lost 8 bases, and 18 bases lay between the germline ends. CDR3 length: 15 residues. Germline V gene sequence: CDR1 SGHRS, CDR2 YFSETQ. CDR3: CASSFQEFPAATQYF. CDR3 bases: TGCGCCAGCAGCTTCCAGGAGTTTCCGGCCGCTACGCAGTATTTT.

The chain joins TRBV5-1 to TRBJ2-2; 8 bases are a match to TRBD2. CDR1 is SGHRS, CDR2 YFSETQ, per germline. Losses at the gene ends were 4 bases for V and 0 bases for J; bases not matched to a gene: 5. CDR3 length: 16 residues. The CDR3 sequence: CASSPAGGANTGELFF. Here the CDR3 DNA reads TGCGCCAGCAGCCCGGCGGGAGGAGCGAACACCGGGGAGCTGTTTTTT. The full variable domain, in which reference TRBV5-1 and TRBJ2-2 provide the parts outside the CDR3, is KAGVTQTPRYLIKTRGQQVTLSCSPISGHRSVSWYQQTPGQGLQFLFEYFSETQRNKGNFPGRFSGRQFSNSRSEMNVSTLELGDSALYLCASSPAGGANTGELFFGEGSRLTVL.

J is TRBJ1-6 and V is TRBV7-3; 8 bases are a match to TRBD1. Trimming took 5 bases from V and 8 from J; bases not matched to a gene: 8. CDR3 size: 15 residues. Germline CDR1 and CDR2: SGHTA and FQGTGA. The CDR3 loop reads CASSETGQVYSPLHF. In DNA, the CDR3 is TGTGCCAGCAGCGAGACGGGACAGGTTTATTCACCCCTCCACTTT. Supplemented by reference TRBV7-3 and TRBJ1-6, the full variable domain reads GAGVSQTPSNKVTEKGKYVELRCDPISGHTALYWYRQSLGQGPEFLIYFQGTGAADDSGLPNDRFFAVRPEGSVSTLKIQRTERGDSAVYLCASSETGQVYSPLHFGNGTRLTVT.

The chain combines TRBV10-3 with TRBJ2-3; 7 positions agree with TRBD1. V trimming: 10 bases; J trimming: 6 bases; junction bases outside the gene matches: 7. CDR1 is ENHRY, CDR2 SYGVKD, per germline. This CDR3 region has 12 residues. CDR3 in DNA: TGTGCCACCACTGGACAGGCGGATACGCAGTATTTT. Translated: CATTGQADTQYF.

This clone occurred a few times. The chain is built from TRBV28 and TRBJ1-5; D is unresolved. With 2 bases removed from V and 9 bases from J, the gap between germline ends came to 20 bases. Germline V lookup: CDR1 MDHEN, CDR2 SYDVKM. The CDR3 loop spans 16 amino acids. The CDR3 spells CASSLDLGRIPAPQHF. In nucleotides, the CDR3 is TGTGCCAGCAGTTTAGATTTGGGGAGGATACCCGCGCCCCAGCATTTT.